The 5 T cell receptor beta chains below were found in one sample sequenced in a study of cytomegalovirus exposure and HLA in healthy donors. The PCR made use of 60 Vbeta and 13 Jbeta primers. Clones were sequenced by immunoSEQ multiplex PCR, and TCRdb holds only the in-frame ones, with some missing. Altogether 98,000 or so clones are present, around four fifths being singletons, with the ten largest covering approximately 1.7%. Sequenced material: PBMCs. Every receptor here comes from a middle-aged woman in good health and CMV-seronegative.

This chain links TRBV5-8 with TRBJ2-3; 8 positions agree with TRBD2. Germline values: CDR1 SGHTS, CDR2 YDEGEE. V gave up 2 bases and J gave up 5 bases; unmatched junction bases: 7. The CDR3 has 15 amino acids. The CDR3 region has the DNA TGTGCCAGCAGCTTACGTACGGGAGGGGGAGATACGCAGTATTTT. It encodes CASSLRTGGGDTQYF.

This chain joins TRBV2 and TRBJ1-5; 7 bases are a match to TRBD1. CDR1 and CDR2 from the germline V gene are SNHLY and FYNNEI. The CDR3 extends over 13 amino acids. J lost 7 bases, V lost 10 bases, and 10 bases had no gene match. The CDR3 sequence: CATTDREGQPQHF. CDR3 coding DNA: TGTGCCACAACCGACAGGGAAGGGCAGCCCCAGCATTTT.

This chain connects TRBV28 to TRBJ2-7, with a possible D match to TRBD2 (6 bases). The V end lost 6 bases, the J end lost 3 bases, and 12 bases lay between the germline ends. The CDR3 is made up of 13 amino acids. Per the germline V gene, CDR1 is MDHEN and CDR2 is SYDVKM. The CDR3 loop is CASSFSGSYEQYF. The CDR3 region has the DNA TGTGCCAGCAGCTTTTCCGGGAGCTACGAGCAGTACTTC. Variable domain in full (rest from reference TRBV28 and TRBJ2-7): DVKVTQSSRYLVKRTGEKVFLECVQDMDHENMFWYRQDPGLGLRLIYFSYDVKMKEKGDIPEGYSVSREKKERFSLILESASTNQTSMYLCASSFSGSYEQYFGPGTRLTVT.

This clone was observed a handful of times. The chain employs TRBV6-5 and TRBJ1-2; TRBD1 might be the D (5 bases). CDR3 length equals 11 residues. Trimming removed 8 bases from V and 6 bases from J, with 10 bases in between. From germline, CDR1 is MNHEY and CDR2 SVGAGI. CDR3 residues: CASQGPDGYTF. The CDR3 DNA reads TGTGCCAGCCAGGGTCCTGATGGCTACACCTTC.

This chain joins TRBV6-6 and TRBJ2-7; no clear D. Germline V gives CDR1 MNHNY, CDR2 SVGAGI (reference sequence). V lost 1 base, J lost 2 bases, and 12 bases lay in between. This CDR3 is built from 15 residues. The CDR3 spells CASSYYRSPTYEQYF. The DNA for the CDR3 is TGTGCCAGCAGTTACTACCGGAGCCCTACCTACGAGCAGTACTTC.